A single sample is the source of the 13 T cell receptor beta chains below, sequenced in a study of a mutant IDH1 vaccine in newly diagnosed glioma. The protocol was immunoSEQ multiplex PCR, while the TCRdb copy is restricted to in-frame clones and leaves out a portion. The sample lists 20,000 to 30,000 clones; about 81% were seen once. The antigens of these receptors remain unknown. Time point defined: week 47, end of study. Doses comprised 300 ug of mutant IDH1 20-mer peptide each, plus topical imiquimod. Sample: PBMCs, taken from a glioma patient whose treatment included an IDH1 peptide vaccine. These receptors were obtained from a man in his forties with glioma. Some clones in this sample may be carry-over from other donors' samples.

The chain couples TRBV10-3 to TRBJ2-1, with 7 bases fitting TRBD1. Germline V gene lookup returns CDR1 ENHRY and CDR2 SYGVKD. CDR3 length: 16 residues. The V segment lost 0 bases and the J segment 0 bases; nucleotides outside the gene matches: 2. CDR3 protein: CAISESTGRSYNEQFF. In DNA form, the CDR3 reads TGTGCCATCAGTGAGTCGACAGGGCGCTCCTACAATGAGCAGTTCTTC.

This chain joins TRBV5-8 and TRBJ2-2; D perhaps matches TRBD2 (5 bases). Trimming stripped 4 bases from V and 5 bases from J, with 12 bases between. The CDR3 totals 14 residues. The germline CDR1 and CDR2 sequences are SGHTS and YDEGEE. Written as DNA, the CDR3 is TGTGCCAGCAGCAAGATCCGGGGAACCGGGGAGCTGTTTTTT. Protein sequence: CASSKIRGTGELFF.

This clone was picked up a small number of times. The gene calls are TRBV11-2 and TRBJ2-2; the D is unclear. The germline V gene encodes CDR1 SGHAT and CDR2 FQNNGV. The CDR3 runs to 13 residues. Trimming took off 5 bases at V and 5 bases at J, with 9 bases between the two ends. The CDR3 loop reads CASSLTQTGELFF. Written as DNA, the CDR3 is TGTGCCAGCAGCCTCACGCAGACCGGGGAGCTGTTTTTT.

Within the sample, this clone is medium-sized (0.01 to 0.1%). A junction boundary mismatches the germline segment, possibly from a read error. In DNA form, the CDR3 reads TGTGCCTGGAACCCCCGGGGGGACAGGGGATTT. It codes for CAWNPRGDRGF. This rearrangement joins TRBV30 to TRBJ1-1; TRBD1 matches at 10 bases. The CDR3 is made up of 11 amino acids. Germline CDR1 is GTSNPN and CDR2 is SVGIG (reference sequence).

The J gene is TRBJ2-7, the V gene TRBV4-1; D not certain. V was clipped by 2 bases and J by 5 bases, with 16 bases between them. This CDR3 is 15 amino acids long. Germline V gene data show CDR1 as MGHRA and CDR2 as YSYEKL. CDR3 nucleotides: TGCGCCAGCAGCCAATTGAAGAGTGGATTCCACGAGCAGTACTTC. Translating it yields CASSQLKSGFHEQYF.

The chain joins TRBV5-6 to TRBJ1-1, with D unresolved. The CDR3 spans 12 residues. Germline V lookup: CDR1 SGHDT, CDR2 YYEEEE. Trimming pared 2 bases from V and 3 bases from J, leaving 5 bases between. CDR3 amino acids: CASSFLYTEAFF. In DNA, the CDR3 is TGTGCCAGCAGCTTCCTATACACTGAAGCTTTCTTT.

The V call is TRBV11-3, the J call TRBJ2-7; D uncertain. The CDR3 is 12 amino acids. Trimming removed 1 base from V and 10 bases from J, with 11 bases in between. Germline CDR1 SGHNT, CDR2 YENEEA. DNA of the CDR3: TGTGCCAGCAGCTTAGGGGGTCAGGAACAGTACTTC. It yields the protein CASSLGGQEQYF.

This chain uses TRBV11-2 with TRBJ2-1; D is undetermined. Germline V gene lookup returns CDR1 SGHAT and CDR2 FQNNGV. CDR3 size: 13 residues. V was pared by 3 bases and J by 6 bases, with 9 bases between. The CDR3 coding sequence is TGTGCCAGCAGCTTTGTTCGTGGCAATGAGCAGTTCTTC. Its protein product is CASSFVRGNEQFF.

The genes are TRBV5-1 and TRBJ2-7; tentatively, D is TRBD1 or TRBD2 (5 bases each). Germline V lookup: CDR1 SGHRS, CDR2 YFSETQ. The CDR3 has 12 amino acids. The V and J ends lost 0 bases and 6 bases respectively, with 7 bases between them. This CDR3 reads CASSLEGTEQYF. The CDR3 region has the DNA TGCGCCAGCAGCTTGGAGGGGACCGAGCAGTACTTC.

The chain recombines TRBV28 with TRBJ2-2, with a weak D call TRBD1 (6 bases). CDR1 and CDR2 (germline): MDHEN, SYDVKM. CDR3 length equals 15 residues. Trimming left V 7 bases short and J 2 bases short, with 14 bases between. The CDR3 bases are TGTGCCAGCAAGACCCGGGACACCAACACCGGGGAGCTGTTTTTT. Its translation is CASKTRDTNTGELFF.

The gene calls are TRBV6-1 and TRBJ2-7; D is unclear. The V end was cut by 2 bases, the J end by 4 bases, with 12 bases between. Germline V gene lookup returns CDR1 MNHNS and CDR2 SASEGT. This CDR3 is 14 amino acids long. DNA of the CDR3: TGTGCCAGCAGTGAAAACGCCAGAAGATACGAGCAGTACTTC. Translated: CASSENARRYEQYF.

V is TRBV15 and J is TRBJ2-5, with 8 bases matching TRBD1. The CDR3 is 16 residues long. V lost 0 bases and J lost 5; bases outside the gene matches: 8. Germline CDR1 and CDR2: LNHNV and YYDKDF (reference sequence). CDR3 sequence reads: CATSRDYAGGSETQYF. CDR3 coding DNA: TGTGCCACCAGCAGAGATTACGCAGGGGGCAGCGAGACCCAGTACTTC. Variable domain in full (rest from reference TRBV15 and TRBJ2-5): DAMVIQNPRYQVTQFGKPVTLSCSQTLNHNVMYWYQQKSSQAPKLLFHYYDKDFNNEADTPDNFQSRRPNTSFCFLDIRSPGLGDTAMYLCATSRDYAGGSETQYFGPGTRLLVL.

The chain uses TRBV9 and TRBJ2-5; no clear D. Germline V gene sequence: CDR1 SGDLS, CDR2 YYNGEE. The CDR3 covers 15 residues. Trimming pared 4 bases from V and 5 bases from J, leaving 18 bases between. Here the CDR3 DNA reads TGTGCCAGCAGCCCCTGGACGGCTGTCGGGGAGACCCAGTACTTC. The encoded protein is CASSPWTAVGETQYF.